This T cell receptor beta chain was sequenced in a study of cytomegalovirus exposure and HLA in healthy donors. Study results and limitations: The authors excluded some V segments, including TRBV6-2 and TRBV6-3, as indistinguishable. Sequences of the TCR beta chain were said to predict the HLA-A and HLA-B alleles of most subjects accurately. As a later analysis showed, several of the most significant clusters appeared to be linked to common viral pathogens.

A multiplex PCR was run with 60 Vbeta primers and 13 Jbeta primers. Libraries were prepared by immunoSEQ multiplex PCR; TCRdb keeps only in-frame clonotypes and omits some of them. The table has 110,000 to 150,000 clones, more than 75% seen once. Comments on this clone: What it recognizes is unknown.

CDR1 and CDR2 from the germline V gene are KGHSH and LQKENI. Trimming took off 6 bases at V and 4 bases at J, with 7 bases between the two ends. This CDR3 spans 12 amino acids. The clonotype originates from a woman aged 18-29 years in good health and CMV-seropositive. Material: PBMCs. V is TRBV18 and J is TRBJ1-5; no firm D call. CDR3 in amino acids: CASSQLNQPQHF. The CDR3 DNA reads TGTGCCAGCTCTCAACTTAATCAGCCCCAGCATTTT.